A single TCR beta chain is shown here with its context. The CDR3 runs 13 residues. CDR1 and CDR2 from the germline V gene are SGHRS and YFSETQ. Trimming left V 0 bases short and J 7 bases short, with 5 bases between. This entry belongs to a study of blood T cell repertoires in COVID-19. Assay used: immunoSEQ multiplex PCR; TCRdb lists only in-frame clones, some missing. The sample contains about 140,000 clones, approximately 80% of which appear only once. The chain couples TRBV5-1 to TRBJ1-6; D remains ambiguous. Sample: peripheral blood. The source is a man in his fifties with acute or convalescent COVID-19. The CDR3 DNA is TGCGCCAGCAGCTTGGGCGAGAATTCACCCCTCCACTTT. This translates into CASSLGENSPLHF.